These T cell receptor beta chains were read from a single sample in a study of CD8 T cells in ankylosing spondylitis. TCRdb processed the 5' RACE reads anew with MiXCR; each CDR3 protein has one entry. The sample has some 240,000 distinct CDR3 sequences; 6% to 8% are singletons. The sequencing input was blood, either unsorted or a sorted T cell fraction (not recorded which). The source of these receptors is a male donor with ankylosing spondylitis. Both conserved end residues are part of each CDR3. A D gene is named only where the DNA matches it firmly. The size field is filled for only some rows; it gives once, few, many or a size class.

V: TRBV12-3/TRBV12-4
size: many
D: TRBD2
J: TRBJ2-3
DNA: TGTGCCAGCAGTTCCCCTCCTAGCGGGGGAACGCAGTATTTT
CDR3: CASSSPPSGGTQYF

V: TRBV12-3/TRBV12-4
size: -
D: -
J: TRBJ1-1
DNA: TGTGCCAGCCAGAGTGGCGCGGGACGGATAGCTTTCTTT
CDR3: CASQSGAGRIAFF

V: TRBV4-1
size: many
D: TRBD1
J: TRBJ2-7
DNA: TGCGCCAGCAGCCAAGATCTCCCGAACAGGGGGTCCTACGAGCAGTACTTC
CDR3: CASSQDLPNRGSYEQYF

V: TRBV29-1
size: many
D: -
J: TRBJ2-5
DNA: TGCAGCGCTGTCTCGGGGGGCCAGGAGACCCAGTACTTC
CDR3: CSAVSGGQETQYF

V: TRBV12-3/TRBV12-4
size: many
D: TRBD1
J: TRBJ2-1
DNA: TGTGCCAGCAGTTTAGCGCAGGTGGACAGGGACGCCTACAATGAGCAGTTCTTC
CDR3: CASSLAQVDRDAYNEQFF

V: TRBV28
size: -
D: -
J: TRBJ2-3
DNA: TGTGCCAGCAGTCTCGGGGGACCCTATCCAGATACGCAGTATTTT
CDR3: CASSLGGPYPDTQYF

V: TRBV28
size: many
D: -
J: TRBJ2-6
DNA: TGTGCCAGCAAGATGGGGAGTGGGGCCAACGTCCTGACTTTC
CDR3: CASKMGSGANVLTF

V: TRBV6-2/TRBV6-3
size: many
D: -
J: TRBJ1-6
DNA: TGTGCCAGCAGTTACGTGTGGGAGAATTCACCCCTCCACTTT
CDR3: CASSYVWENSPLHF

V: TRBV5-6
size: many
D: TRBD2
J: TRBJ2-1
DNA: TGTGCCAGCAGCTCTGGGACTAGCAGCGAGCAGTTCTTC
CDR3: CASSSGTSSEQFF

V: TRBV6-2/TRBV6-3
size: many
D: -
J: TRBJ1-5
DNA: TGTGCCAGCAGTTACGGAGGGGACAATCAGCCCCAGCATTTT
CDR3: CASSYGGDNQPQHF

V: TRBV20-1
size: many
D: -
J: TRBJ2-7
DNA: TGCAGTGCTAGGGCCCACGAGGGGTACGAGCAGTACTTC
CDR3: CSARAHEGYEQYF

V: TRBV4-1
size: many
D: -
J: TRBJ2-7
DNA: TGCGCCAGCAGCCATCCGGGACGGCCCTCCTACGAGCAGTACTTC
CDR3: CASSHPGRPSYEQYF

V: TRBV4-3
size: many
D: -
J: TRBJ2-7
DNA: TGCGCCAGCAGCCTAACAGCTTTCAGCCACTACGAGCAGTACTTC
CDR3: CASSLTAFSHYEQYF

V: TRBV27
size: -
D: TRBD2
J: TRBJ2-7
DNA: TGTGCCAGCAGTTTATCGCGGACTAGTAGGTACGAGCAGTACTTC
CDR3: CASSLSRTSRYEQYF

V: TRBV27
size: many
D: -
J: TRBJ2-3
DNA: TGTGCCAGCAGTTCCAGCGGGCTGGGCACAGATACGCAGTATTTT
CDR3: CASSSSGLGTDTQYF

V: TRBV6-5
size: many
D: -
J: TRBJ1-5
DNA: TGTGCCAGCAGTTACTCGATATCCAGGGATCAGCCCCAGCATTTT
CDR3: CASSYSISRDQPQHF

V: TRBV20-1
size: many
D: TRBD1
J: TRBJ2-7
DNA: TGCAGTGCTACTGGGACAGAGACCTACGAGCAGTACTTC
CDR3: CSATGTETYEQYF

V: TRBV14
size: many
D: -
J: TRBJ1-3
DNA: TGTGCCAGCAGCCAAGGCTGGGAGGCAAGAAACACCATATATTTT
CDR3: CASSQGWEARNTIYF

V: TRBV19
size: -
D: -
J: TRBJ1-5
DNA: TGTGCCAGTAGTATAGAAGGGCATCAACAGCCCCAGCATTTT
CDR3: CASSIEGHQQPQHF

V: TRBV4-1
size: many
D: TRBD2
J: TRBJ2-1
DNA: TGCGCCAGCAGCCTCTCCTCGGGACTAGCGAGAGCCTACAATGAGCAGTTCTTC
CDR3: CASSLSSGLARAYNEQFF

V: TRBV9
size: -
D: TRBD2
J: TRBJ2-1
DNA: TGTGCCAGCAGCGTAGGTGGGGTCGCGACTAGCGGATACAATGAGCAGTTCTTC
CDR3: CASSVGGVATSGYNEQFF

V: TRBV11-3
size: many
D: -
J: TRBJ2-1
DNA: TGTGCCAGCAGCCCCCTACCCGGGACTCTTTACAATGAGCAGTTCTTC
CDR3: CASSPLPGTLYNEQFF

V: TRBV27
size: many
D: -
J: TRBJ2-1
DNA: TGTGCCAGCACCCTAGACAGGGCGGAGGGTGAGCAGTTCTTC
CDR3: CASTLDRAEGEQFF

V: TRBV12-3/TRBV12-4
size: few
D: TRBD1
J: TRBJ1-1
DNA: TGTGCCAGCAGTGGACAGGGGGGGGACACTGAAGCTTTCTTT
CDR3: CASSGQGGDTEAFF

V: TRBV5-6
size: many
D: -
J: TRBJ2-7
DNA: TGTGCCAGCAGCTTGTCACTAGCAATCTACGAGCAGTACTTC
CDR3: CASSLSLAIYEQYF

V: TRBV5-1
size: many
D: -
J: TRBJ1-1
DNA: TGCGCCAGCAGCCTTGACCACCGTATGAACACTGAAGCTTTCTTT
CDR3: CASSLDHRMNTEAFF

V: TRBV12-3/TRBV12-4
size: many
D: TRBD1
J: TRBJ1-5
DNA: TGTGCCAGCAGTTTAGTTTGGGACAGAGATAGCAATCAGCCCCAGCATTTT
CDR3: CASSLVWDRDSNQPQHF

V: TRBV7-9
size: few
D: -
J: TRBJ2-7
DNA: TGTGCCAGCAGCTTAGTTAGGACAGTCCACGAGCAGTACTTC
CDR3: CASSLVRTVHEQYF

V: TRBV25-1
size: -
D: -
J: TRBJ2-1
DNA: TGTGCCAGCAGTGAGTGGGACACCCACTACAATGAGCAGTTCTTC
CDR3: CASSEWDTHYNEQFF

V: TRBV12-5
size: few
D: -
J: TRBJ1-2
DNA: TGTGCTAGTGGTTTGGCTGGGGCAGGCCTACTTAGCTACACCTTC
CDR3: CASGLAGAGLLSYTF

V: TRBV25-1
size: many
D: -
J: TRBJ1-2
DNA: TGTGCCATCAGTTCCCCACAGAGAGGGGTCAATGGCTACACCTTC
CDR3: CAISSPQRGVNGYTF